This T cell receptor beta chain comes out of a study of shared clonotypes between healthy human individuals. Findings and limits, study-wide: In several donors, about 5% of naive CD4 clonotypes appeared in common. The study sampled only blood, and tissue repertoires likely differ.

Germline loops: CDR1 LGHNA, CDR2 YNFKEQ. V gave up 1 base and J gave up 9 bases; unmatched junction bases: 10. The CDR3 runs to 15 residues. The data were produced by immunoSEQ multiplex PCR, yet TCRdb's version contains in-frame clones alone and is incomplete. There are over 2 million clones in the sample; roughly 92% occur only once, and approximately 0.41% lies in the top ten. A note on this clone: Its antigen remains unknown.

The rearrangement links TRBV4-2 to TRBJ2-7, with TRBD1 identical over 9 bases. The material sequenced was naive CD4+ T cells from PBMCs. The subset here: CD45RA+ positively selected. This receptor was identified in a young man in good health. Some clones in this sample may be carry-over from other donors' samples. The CDR3 DNA reads TGTGCCAGCAGCCAAGGTACCGGGACAGGGTCCGTGCAGTACTTC. It codes for CASSQGTGTGSVQYF.